This note documents a single T cell receptor (beta chain) sequence. This CDR3 is built from 14 residues. Trimming shortened V by 2 bases and J by 7 bases, and 12 bases separated the two germline ends. Germline V gene sequence: CDR1 KGHSH, CDR2 LQKENI. This record belongs to a study of blood T cell repertoires in COVID-19. Here immunoSEQ multiplex PCR was the method, and the copy in TCRdb shows in-frame clones only, minus some. The table shows tens of thousands of clones, with 75% to 95% occurring only once. The chain joins TRBV18 to TRBJ2-1, with D possibly TRBD2 on 5 matching bases. The sample taken for sequencing was peripheral blood. This clonotype was sampled from a human donor with active COVID-19. The donor label of this sample is uncertain. The CDR3 region is CASSPAASQNEQFF. The CDR3 DNA follows: TGTGCCAGCTCACCAGCGGCTAGCCAAAATGAGCAGTTCTTC. Based on the CDR3 plus reference TRBV18 and TRBJ2-1, the full variable domain is NAGVMQNPRHLVRRRGQEARLRCSPMKGHSHVYWYRQLPEEGLKFMVYLQKENIIDESGMPKERFSAEFPKEGPSILRIQQVVRGDSAAYFCASSPAASQNEQFFGPGTRLTVL.